Listed below are T cell receptor beta chains from one sample, sequenced in a study of Ad26.COV2.S vaccination and SARS-CoV-2 variants. This table comes from immunoSEQ multiplex PCR, and its TCRdb copy is limited to in-frame clones, with some not included. The table lists some 480,000 clones, 87% of them singletons. The source was peripheral blood, collected in a trial of Ad26.COV2.S vaccine versus placebo. These receptors came from a person between 18 and 65 years old who received the Ad26.COV2.S COVID-19 vaccine or a placebo. Both conserved end residues are part of each CDR3. A D gene is named only where the DNA matches it firmly.

>TRBV19|NA|TRBJ2-7|16
CASSRYSGASSYEQYF
>TRBV11-2|NA|TRBJ1-3|14
CASSPKPGGNTIYF
>TRBV12-5|NA|TRBJ1-3|15
CASGFDGLSGNTIYF
>TRBV7-2|NA|TRBJ2-1|14
CASRSGSKYNEQFF
>TRBV18|NA|TRBJ1-1|13
CASSYTGNTEAFF
>TRBV28|NA|TRBJ2-4|13
CASSLSDRNIQYF
>TRBV9|NA|TRBJ1-3|17
CASSVSGPQRSGNTIYF
>TRBV24-1|NA|TRBJ2-3|13
CATSEPFTDTQYF
>TRBV30|TRBD2|TRBJ2-2|18
CAWSVHRLAGVGTGELFF
>TRBV3-1/TRBV3-2|NA|TRBJ2-1|13
CASSPRSANEQFF
>TRBV6-5|NA|TRBJ1-6|15
CASSSRPSDHSPLHF
>TRBV28|NA|TRBJ1-1|15
CASSPQGGDGTEAFF
>TRBV27|TRBD2|TRBJ2-1|14
CASSLVRAGDEQFF
>TRBV24-1|TRBD2|TRBJ2-3|14
CATSSGANTDTQYF
>TRBV6-5|NA|TRBJ2-1|15
CASSYDFFRPGEQFF
>TRBV5-1|TRBD2|TRBJ2-1|16
CASSFLAGGSYNEQFF
>TRBV6-1|NA|TRBJ2-7|13
CASSEGTAYEQYF
>TRBV4-1|NA|TRBJ2-7|15
CASSQDGQFSYEQYF
>TRBV29-1|NA|TRBJ2-7|16
CSVEDPKQGAQDEQYF
>TRBV28|NA|TRBJ1-5|18
CASRPHRGLGQSNQPQHF
>TRBV18|NA|TRBJ1-5|13
CASSHGARQPQHF
>TRBV7-9|NA|TRBJ1-2|12
CASSQRDDGYTF
>TRBV28|NA|TRBJ1-5|12
CASSLLGQGQHF
>TRBV7-2|NA|TRBJ1-1|16
CASSFPSGTLLSEAFF
>TRBV2|NA|TRBJ2-7|12
CASRGQSYEQYF